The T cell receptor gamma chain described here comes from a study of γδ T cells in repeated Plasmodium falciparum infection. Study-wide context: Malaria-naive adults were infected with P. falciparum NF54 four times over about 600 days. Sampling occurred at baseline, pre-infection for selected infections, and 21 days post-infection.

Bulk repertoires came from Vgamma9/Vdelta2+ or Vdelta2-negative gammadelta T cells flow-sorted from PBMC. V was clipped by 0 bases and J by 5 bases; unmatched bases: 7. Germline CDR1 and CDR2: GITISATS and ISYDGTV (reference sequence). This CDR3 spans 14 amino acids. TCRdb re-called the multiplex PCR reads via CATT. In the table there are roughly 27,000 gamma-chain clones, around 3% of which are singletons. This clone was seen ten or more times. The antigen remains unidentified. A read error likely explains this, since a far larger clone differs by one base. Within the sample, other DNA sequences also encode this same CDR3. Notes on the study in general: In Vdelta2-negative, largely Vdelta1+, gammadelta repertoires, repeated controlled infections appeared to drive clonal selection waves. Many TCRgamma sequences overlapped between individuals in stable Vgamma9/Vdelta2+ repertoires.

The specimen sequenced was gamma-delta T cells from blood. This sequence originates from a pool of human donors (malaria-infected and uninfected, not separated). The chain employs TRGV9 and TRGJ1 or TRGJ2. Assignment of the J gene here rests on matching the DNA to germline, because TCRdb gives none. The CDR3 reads CALWEVLPNYKKLF. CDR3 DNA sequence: TGTGCCTTGTGGGAGGTGCTGCCGAATTATAAGAAACTCTTT.